These T cell receptor beta chains were read from a single sample in a study of blood T cell repertoires in COVID-19. Libraries were prepared by immunoSEQ multiplex PCR; TCRdb keeps only in-frame clonotypes and omits some of them. Here the sample spans over 250,000 clones, 85% being singletons. The sample consisted of peripheral blood. The source is a human donor in a cohort sampled during active COVID-19. Each CDR3 is given with its conserved first and last residue. A D gene is named only where the DNA matches it firmly. Only part of the rows carry a size: once, few, many, or a class if the clone is expanded.

v_gene,j_gene,d_gene,abundance,CDR3nt,CDR3aa
TRBV12-5,TRBJ1-3,NA,NA,TGTGCTAGTGGTTTATCAGGGGACCCTGGAAACACCATATATTTT,CASGLSGDPGNTIYF
TRBV6-5,TRBJ1-1,TRBD1,NA,TGTGCCAGCAGTTCCACCGGGACAGGAAACACTGAAGCTTTCTTT,CASSSTGTGNTEAFF
TRBV18,TRBJ2-1,TRBD2,NA,TGTGCCAGCTCACAACTTCGACTAGCGGACAATGAGCAGTTCTTC,CASSQLRLADNEQFF
TRBV6-5,TRBJ1-2,NA,NA,TGTGCCAGCAGCCTTGGGACTCTGGGGTATGGCTACACCTTC,CASSLGTLGYGYTF
TRBV7-2,TRBJ2-1,NA,NA,TGTGCCAGCACCTCAAGTGGAGGGACCAACAATGAGCAGTTCTTC,CASTSSGGTNNEQFF
TRBV4-3,TRBJ1-5,NA,NA,TGCGCCAGCAGCCAAGGTCGGAATCAGCCCCAGCATTTT,CASSQGRNQPQHF
TRBV30,TRBJ2-3,TRBD1,NA,TGTGCCTGGAGTGTAGGGGGCCACACAGATACGCAGTATTTT,CAWSVGGHTDTQYF
TRBV7-9,TRBJ2-5,TRBD2,NA,TGTGCCAGCAGCCAACTACCGGGACTAGCGGGAGGAACCCAAGAGACCCAGTACTTC,CASSQLPGLAGGTQETQYF
TRBV18,TRBJ2-5,TRBD2,NA,TGTGCCAGCTCACTCGGACTAGCAGAGACCCAGTACTTC,CASSLGLAETQYF
TRBV7-9,TRBJ1-1,NA,NA,TGTGCCAGCAGCTCCCGTCTCGGGGATGAAGCTTTCTTT,CASSSRLGDEAFF
TRBV4-1,TRBJ1-5,NA,NA,TGCGCCAGCAGCCAAGTTTTTCTACGGGTCGGGGAGGGCAATCAGCCCCAGCATTTT,CASSQVFLRVGEGNQPQHF
TRBV7-8,TRBJ1-1,NA,once,TGTGCCAGCAGTTCGCACTACGGTCCTGAAGCTTTCTTT,CASSSHYGPEAFF
TRBV5-4,TRBJ1-2,TRBD1,NA,TGTGCCAGCAGCTTACAGGGGGTCTATGGCTACACCTTC,CASSLQGVYGYTF
TRBV2,TRBJ2-1,TRBD2,NA,TGTGCCAGCGGACTAGTCTCCTACAATGAGCAGTTCTTC,CASGLVSYNEQFF
TRBV2,TRBJ2-7,TRBD2,NA,TGTGCCAGCAGTGTAGGGACTAGCGGGGTCTACGAGCAGTACTTC,CASSVGTSGVYEQYF
TRBV6-5,TRBJ2-2,TRBD1,NA,TGTGCCAGCAGGGGGACAGGGGCCACCGGGGAGCTGTTTTTT,CASRGTGATGELFF
TRBV20-1,TRBJ2-7,NA,NA,TGCAGTGGGGGGCAACCCTACGAGCAGTACTTC,CSGGQPYEQYF
TRBV9,TRBJ1-3,NA,NA,TGTGCCAGCAGCGTTGGTAGCTCTGGAAACACCATATATTTT,CASSVGSSGNTIYF
TRBV27,TRBJ2-7,NA,NA,TGTGCCAGCAGTTTAGCGGGGTCCAACGAGCAGTACTTC,CASSLAGSNEQYF
TRBV30,TRBJ2-6,NA,NA,TGTGCCTGGAGTCCCGGGATCTCTGGGGCCAACGTCCTGACTTTC,CAWSPGISGANVLTF
TRBV3-1/TRBV3-2,TRBJ1-4,TRBD1,NA,TGTGCCAGCAGCCGTAGGACAGGGGTAGAAAAACTGTTTTTT,CASSRRTGVEKLFF
TRBV10-3,TRBJ2-7,TRBD1,NA,TGTGCCATCAGTGAGTTATTACCGGGACAGGGAGGGGACGAGCAGTACTTC,CAISELLPGQGGDEQYF
TRBV18,TRBJ2-5,TRBD2,NA,TGTGCCAGCTCAGCCCTAGCGGGAGCGGAGACCCAGTACTTC,CASSALAGAETQYF
TRBV6-6,TRBJ2-5,NA,NA,TGTGCCAGCAGTTCCACAGGGTTGAATGGGGAGACCCAGTACTTC,CASSSTGLNGETQYF
TRBV30,TRBJ1-1,TRBD1,NA,TGTGCCTTAAGTCGACAGGGGACGAACACTGAAGCTTTCTTT,CALSRQGTNTEAFF
TRBV7-2,TRBJ2-2,TRBD2,NA,TGTGCCAGCAGCTTAAGCGGGACTAACACCGGGGAGCTGTTTTTT,CASSLSGTNTGELFF
TRBV7-2,TRBJ2-7,TRBD2,NA,TGTGCCAGCAGGGATATAGCGGGGAGCTCCTACGAGCAGTACTTC,CASRDIAGSSYEQYF
TRBV10-3,TRBJ1-5,TRBD1,NA,TGTGCCATCAGTGAAGGGACAGGGGTTAATCCCCAGCATTTT,CAISEGTGVNPQHF
TRBV5-4,TRBJ1-2,TRBD1,NA,TGTGCCAGCAGCCTCGACAGGGGAAGTGGTGGCTACACCTTC,CASSLDRGSGGYTF
TRBV28,TRBJ1-5,NA,few,TGTGCCAGCAGTTTATCTACAGGCCGAGGGCCCCAGCATTTT,CASSLSTGRGPQHF
TRBV7-9,TRBJ1-4,TRBD1,few,TGTGCCAGCAGCTTAGGGAGGACAGGGGGAAATGAAAAACTGTTTTTT,CASSLGRTGGNEKLFF
TRBV7-3,TRBJ2-1,NA,NA,TGTGCTTCCGGGAATTCCTACAATGAGCAGTTCTTC,CASGNSYNEQFF
TRBV5-1,TRBJ2-5,TRBD2,NA,TGCGCCAGCAGCTTAACTAGCGGACAAGAGACCCAGTACTTC,CASSLTSGQETQYF
TRBV18,TRBJ1-1,NA,NA,TGTGCCAGCTCATACGGGAGAAACACTGAAGCTTTCTTT,CASSYGRNTEAFF
TRBV25-1,TRBJ1-1,NA,NA,TGTGCCAGCAGTGATGGGGGCTGGAGCACTGAAGCTTTCTTT,CASSDGGWSTEAFF
TRBV11-2,TRBJ2-2,TRBD2,NA,TGTGCCAGCAGCTCCCTAGCGGGACTTAACACCGGGGAGCTGTTTTTT,CASSSLAGLNTGELFF
TRBV30,TRBJ1-2,NA,NA,TGTGCCTGGTACCGGGACGGCGGGACGTACACCTTC,CAWYRDGGTYTF
TRBV27,TRBJ1-6,NA,NA,TGTGCCAGCAGTTTAGAGGGGGGGTATAATTCACCCCTCCACTTT,CASSLEGGYNSPLHF
TRBV7-2,TRBJ1-1,TRBD1,NA,TGTGCCAGCAGCGGGCAGGGGGCGGTCGGAAACACTGAAGCTTTCTTT,CASSGQGAVGNTEAFF
TRBV3-1/TRBV3-2,TRBJ1-2,NA,NA,TGTGCCAGCAGCCCGCGTGACATAGCTAACTATGGCTACACCTTC,CASSPRDIANYGYTF
TRBV7-9,TRBJ2-1,TRBD2,NA,TGTGCCAGCAGCAAAAGCGGGAACAGCTACAATGAGCAGTTCTTC,CASSKSGNSYNEQFF
TRBV24-1,TRBJ2-1,NA,NA,TGTGCCACCAGTGATGAAACTAGCAATGGCTTACAGTTCTTC,CATSDETSNGLQFF
TRBV7-3,TRBJ2-7,TRBD2,few,TGTGCCAGCAGCTTATGGGGGGGAAACGAGCAGTACTTC,CASSLWGGNEQYF
TRBV28,TRBJ2-7,NA,NA,TGTGCCAGCACCCGTGGGGGCAGCTCCTACGAGCAGTACTTC,CASTRGGSSYEQYF
TRBV28,TRBJ1-5,NA,NA,TGTGCCAGCAGTCCAGGGTATCAGCCCCAGCATTTT,CASSPGYQPQHF
TRBV4-1,TRBJ2-7,NA,NA,TGCGCCAGCAGCCAACAAGAAGGGGCCCCATACGAGCAGTACTTC,CASSQQEGAPYEQYF
TRBV18,TRBJ2-6,NA,NA,TGTGCCAGCTCACTCTGGACAGACCTCTCTGGGGCCAACGTCCTGACTTTC,CASSLWTDLSGANVLTF
TRBV7-9,TRBJ1-1,NA,NA,TGTGCCAGCACCCCTCCAGGGTGGGACACTGAAGCTTTCTTT,CASTPPGWDTEAFF
TRBV5-1,TRBJ2-5,TRBD1,once,TGCGCCAGCAGCTTGTTAGGGACAGTCCAAGAGACCCAGTACTTC,CASSLLGTVQETQYF
TRBV6-5,TRBJ1-5,TRBD1,once,TGTGCCAGCAGTTACGGACAGGGGTCAAATCAGCCCCAGCATTTT,CASSYGQGSNQPQHF
TRBV2,TRBJ2-3,TRBD2,NA,TGTGCCAGCAGTAAGCGGGAGGCCATCTCAGATACGCAGTATTTT,CASSKREAISDTQYF
TRBV27,TRBJ2-1,NA,NA,TGTGCCAGCAGTGATCGAGGGCCGTACAATGAGCAGTTCTTC,CASSDRGPYNEQFF
TRBV11-2,TRBJ1-3,NA,NA,TGTGCCAGCAGCCCGGACAGAACTGCTGGAAACACCATATATTTT,CASSPDRTAGNTIYF
TRBV18,TRBJ1-2,TRBD1,NA,TGTGCCAGCTCACCAACCCGACAGGGAGAGCGGTATGGCTACACCTTC,CASSPTRQGERYGYTF
TRBV18,TRBJ2-6,TRBD1,NA,TGTGCCAGCTCACCAAGCCCGACAGGGGTTGGGGCCAACGTCCTGACTTTC,CASSPSPTGVGANVLTF
TRBV27,TRBJ2-3,NA,NA,TGTGCCAGCAATGGTAGGGGTCGGACAGATACGCAGTATTTT,CASNGRGRTDTQYF
TRBV6-1,TRBJ1-5,TRBD1,NA,TGTGCCAGCAGTGGAGCGACAGGGCGCAAACAGCCCCAGCATTTT,CASSGATGRKQPQHF
TRBV9,TRBJ1-5,NA,NA,TGTGCCAGCAGCGTAGAGGGGCAGGGCGATCAGCCCCAGCATTTT,CASSVEGQGDQPQHF
TRBV7-8,TRBJ1-4,NA,NA,TGTGCCAGCAGCCCCGCCGGGGGACGAGAAAAACTGTTTTTT,CASSPAGGREKLFF
TRBV7-2,TRBJ2-3,NA,once,TGTGCCAGCACCACCCGTAGCGGAGATACGCAGTATTTT,CASTTRSGDTQYF